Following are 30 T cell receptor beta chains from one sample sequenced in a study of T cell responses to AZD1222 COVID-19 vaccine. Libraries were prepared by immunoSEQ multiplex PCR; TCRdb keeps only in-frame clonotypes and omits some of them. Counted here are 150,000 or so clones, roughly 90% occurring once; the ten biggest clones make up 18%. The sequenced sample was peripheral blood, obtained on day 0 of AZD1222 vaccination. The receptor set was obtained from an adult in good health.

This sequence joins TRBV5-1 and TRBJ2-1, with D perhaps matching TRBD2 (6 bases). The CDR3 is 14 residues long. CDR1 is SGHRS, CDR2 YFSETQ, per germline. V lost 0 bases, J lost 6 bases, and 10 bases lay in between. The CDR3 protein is CASSLETAGNEQFF. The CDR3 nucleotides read TGCGCCAGCAGCTTGGAAACAGCGGGCAATGAGCAGTTCTTC.

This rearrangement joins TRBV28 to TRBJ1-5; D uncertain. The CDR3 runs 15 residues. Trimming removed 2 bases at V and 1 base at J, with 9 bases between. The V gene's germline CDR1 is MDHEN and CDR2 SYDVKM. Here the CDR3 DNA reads TGTGCCAGCAGTTTACAGGTAGCGAGCAATCAGCCCCAGCATTTT. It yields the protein CASSLQVASNQPQHF.

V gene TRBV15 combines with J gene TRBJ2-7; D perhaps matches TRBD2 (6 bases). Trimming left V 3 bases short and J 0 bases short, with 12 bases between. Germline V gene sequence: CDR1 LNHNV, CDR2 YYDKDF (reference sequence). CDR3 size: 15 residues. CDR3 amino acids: CATSRAAGVSYEQYF. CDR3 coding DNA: TGTGCCACCAGCAGGGCAGCGGGCGTCTCCTACGAGCAGTACTTC.

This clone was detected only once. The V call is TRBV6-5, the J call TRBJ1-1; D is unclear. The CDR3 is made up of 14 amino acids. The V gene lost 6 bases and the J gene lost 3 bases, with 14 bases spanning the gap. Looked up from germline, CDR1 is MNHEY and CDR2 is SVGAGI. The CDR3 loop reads CASSHRRRDTEAFF. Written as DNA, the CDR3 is TGTGCCAGCAGCCACCGGAGGCGAGACACTGAAGCTTTCTTT.

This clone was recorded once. This chain's CDR3 is CASSPGTGGGYTF. The DNA for the CDR3 is TGTGCCAGCAGCCCAGGGACTGGAGGCGGCTACACCTTC. The chain is built from TRBV11-2 and TRBJ1-2; D is possibly TRBD1 (5 bases). Germline V gives CDR1 SGHAT, CDR2 FQNNGV. Trimming took 5 bases from V and 8 from J, leaving 15 bases between them. This CDR3 has 13 residues.

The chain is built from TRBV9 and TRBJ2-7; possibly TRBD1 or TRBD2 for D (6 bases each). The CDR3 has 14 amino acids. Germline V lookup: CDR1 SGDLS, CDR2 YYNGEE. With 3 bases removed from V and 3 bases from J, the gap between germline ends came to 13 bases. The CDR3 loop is CASSAGARVYEQYF. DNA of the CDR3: TGTGCCAGCAGCGCGGGGGCTCGGGTCTACGAGCAGTACTTC. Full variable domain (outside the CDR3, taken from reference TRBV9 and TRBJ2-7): DSGVTQTPKHLITATGQRVTLRCSPRSGDLSVYWYQQSLDQGLQFLIQYYNGEERAKGNILERFSAQQFPDLHSELNLSSLELGDSALYFCASSAGARVYEQYFGPGTRLTVT.

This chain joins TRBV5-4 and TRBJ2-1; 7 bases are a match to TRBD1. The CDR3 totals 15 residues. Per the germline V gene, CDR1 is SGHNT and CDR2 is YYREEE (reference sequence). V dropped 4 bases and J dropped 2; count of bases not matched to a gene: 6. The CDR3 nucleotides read TGTGCCAGCAGCGTCCGAACAGGGGCCTACAATGAGCAGTTCTTC. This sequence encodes CASSVRTGAYNEQFF.

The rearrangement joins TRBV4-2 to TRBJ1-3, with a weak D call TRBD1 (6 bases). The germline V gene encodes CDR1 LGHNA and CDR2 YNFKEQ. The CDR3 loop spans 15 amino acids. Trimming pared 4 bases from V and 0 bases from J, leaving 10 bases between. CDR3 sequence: CASSPQGSSGNTIYF. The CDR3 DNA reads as TGTGCCAGCAGCCCGCAGGGGAGCTCTGGAAACACCATATATTTT.

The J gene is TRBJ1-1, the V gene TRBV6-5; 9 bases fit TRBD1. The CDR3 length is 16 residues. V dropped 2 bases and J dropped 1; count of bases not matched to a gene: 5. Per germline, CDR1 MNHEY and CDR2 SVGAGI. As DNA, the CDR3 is TGTGCCAGCAGTTACATTTCGACAGGGGGGAACACTGAAGCTTTCTTT. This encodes CASSYISTGGNTEAFF.

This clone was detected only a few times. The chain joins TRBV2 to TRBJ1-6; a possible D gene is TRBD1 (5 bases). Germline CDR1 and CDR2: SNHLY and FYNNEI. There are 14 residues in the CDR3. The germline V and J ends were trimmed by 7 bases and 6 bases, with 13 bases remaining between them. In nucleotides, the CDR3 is TGTGCCAGCACGGGACTCTTTAGTAATTCACCCCTCCACTTT. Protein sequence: CASTGLFSNSPLHF.

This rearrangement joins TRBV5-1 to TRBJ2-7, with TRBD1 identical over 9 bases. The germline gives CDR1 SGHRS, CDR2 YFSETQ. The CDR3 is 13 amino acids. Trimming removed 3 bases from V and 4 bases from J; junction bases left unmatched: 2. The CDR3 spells CASSWGTGYEQYF. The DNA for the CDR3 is TGCGCCAGCAGCTGGGGGACAGGGTACGAGCAGTACTTC.

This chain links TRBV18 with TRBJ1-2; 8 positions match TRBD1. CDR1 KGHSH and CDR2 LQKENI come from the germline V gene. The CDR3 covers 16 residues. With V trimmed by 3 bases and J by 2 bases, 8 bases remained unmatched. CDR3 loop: CASSPGRGQENYGYTF. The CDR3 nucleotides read TGTGCCAGCTCACCGGGCAGGGGGCAAGAAAACTATGGCTACACCTTC.

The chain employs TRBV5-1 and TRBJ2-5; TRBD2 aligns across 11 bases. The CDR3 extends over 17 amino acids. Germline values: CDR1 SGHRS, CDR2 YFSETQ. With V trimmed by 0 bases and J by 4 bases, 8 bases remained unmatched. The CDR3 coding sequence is TGCGCCAGCAGCTTGGCCGAGGGGACTAGCGGTTTAGAGACCCAGTACTTC. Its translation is CASSLAEGTSGLETQYF.

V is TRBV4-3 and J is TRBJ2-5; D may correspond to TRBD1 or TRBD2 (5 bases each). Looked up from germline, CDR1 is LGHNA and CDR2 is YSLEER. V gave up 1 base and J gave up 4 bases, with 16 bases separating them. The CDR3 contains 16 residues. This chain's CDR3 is CASSQGGPPRGETQYF. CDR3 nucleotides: TGCGCCAGCAGCCAAGGAGGGCCCCCGAGGGGAGAGACCCAGTACTTC.

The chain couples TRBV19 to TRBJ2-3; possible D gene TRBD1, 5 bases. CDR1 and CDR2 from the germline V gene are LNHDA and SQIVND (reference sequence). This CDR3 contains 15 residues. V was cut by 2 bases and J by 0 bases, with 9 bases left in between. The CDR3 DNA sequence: TGTGCCAGTAGTATACGGACACCAAGCACAGATACGCAGTATTTT. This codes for CASSIRTPSTDTQYF.

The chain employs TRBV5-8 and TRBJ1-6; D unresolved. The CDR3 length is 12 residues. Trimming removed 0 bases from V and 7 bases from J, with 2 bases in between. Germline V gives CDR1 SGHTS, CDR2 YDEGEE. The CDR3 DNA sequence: TGTGCCAGCAGCTTGGGGAATTCACCCCTCCACTTT. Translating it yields CASSLGNSPLHF.

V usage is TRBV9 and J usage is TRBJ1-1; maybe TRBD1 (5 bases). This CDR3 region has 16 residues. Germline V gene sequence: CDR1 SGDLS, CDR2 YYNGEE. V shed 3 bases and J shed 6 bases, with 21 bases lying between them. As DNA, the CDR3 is TGTGCCAGCAGCGCCCGACTAGGGCAGGGCTCGGCTGAAGCTTTCTTT. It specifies CASSARLGQGSAEAFF.

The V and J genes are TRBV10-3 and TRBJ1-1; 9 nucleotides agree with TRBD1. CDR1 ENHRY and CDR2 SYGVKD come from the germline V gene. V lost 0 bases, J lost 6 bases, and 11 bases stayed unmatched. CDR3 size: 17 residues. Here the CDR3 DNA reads TGTGCCATCAGTGAGTCCCCTTATCCGACAGGGGGAGCTGAAGCTTTCTTT. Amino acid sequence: CAISESPYPTGGAEAFF.

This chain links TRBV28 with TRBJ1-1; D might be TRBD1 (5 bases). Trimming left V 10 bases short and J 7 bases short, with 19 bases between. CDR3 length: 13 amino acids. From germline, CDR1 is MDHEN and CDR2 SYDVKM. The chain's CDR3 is CATRRTRAYEAFF. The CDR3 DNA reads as TGTGCCACCCGCCGGACCAGGGCGTATGAAGCTTTCTTT.

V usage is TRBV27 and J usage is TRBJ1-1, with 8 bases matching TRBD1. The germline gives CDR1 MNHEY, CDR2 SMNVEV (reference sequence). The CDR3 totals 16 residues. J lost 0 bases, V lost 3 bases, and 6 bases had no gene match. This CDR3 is CASSFGPGQVNTEAFF. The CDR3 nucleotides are TGTGCCAGCAGTTTCGGTCCGGGACAGGTGAACACTGAAGCTTTCTTT.

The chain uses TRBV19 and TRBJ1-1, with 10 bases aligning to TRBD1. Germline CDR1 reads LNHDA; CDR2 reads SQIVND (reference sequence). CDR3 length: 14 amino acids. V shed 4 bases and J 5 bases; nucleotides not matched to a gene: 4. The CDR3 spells CASSTGTGETEAFF. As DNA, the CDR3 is TGTGCCAGTAGTACTGGGACAGGGGAAACTGAAGCTTTCTTT.

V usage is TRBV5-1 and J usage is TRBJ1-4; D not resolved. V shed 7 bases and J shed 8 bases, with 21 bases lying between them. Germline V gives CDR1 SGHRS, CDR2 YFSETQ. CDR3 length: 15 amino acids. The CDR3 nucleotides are TGCGCCAGCGCCCCCCTCGGGGTATCAAGGGAAAAACTGTTTTTT. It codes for CASAPLGVSREKLFF.

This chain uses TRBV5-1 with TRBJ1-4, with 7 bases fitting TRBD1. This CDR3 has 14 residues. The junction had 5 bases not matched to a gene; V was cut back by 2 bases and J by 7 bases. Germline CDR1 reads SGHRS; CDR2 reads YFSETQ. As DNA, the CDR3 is TGCGCCAGCAGCTTTGGGCAGGGGGGTGAAAAACTGTTTTTT. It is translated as CASSFGQGGEKLFF.

This CDR3 is CASSLATELYEQYF. The CDR3 nucleotides read TGTGCCAGCAGCTTAGCCACAGAGTTATACGAGCAGTACTTC. The rearrangement uses TRBV13 and TRBJ2-7; D gene ambiguous. V lost 1 base and J lost 4, with 11 bases in between. This CDR3 has 14 residues. Germline V gene lookup returns CDR1 PRHDT and CDR2 FYEKMQ (reference sequence).

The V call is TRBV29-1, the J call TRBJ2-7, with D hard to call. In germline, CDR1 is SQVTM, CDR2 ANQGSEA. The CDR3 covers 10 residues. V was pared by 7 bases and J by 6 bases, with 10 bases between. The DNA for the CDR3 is TGCAGCGCCAAAGTCGGCGAGCAGTACTTC. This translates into CSAKVGEQYF.

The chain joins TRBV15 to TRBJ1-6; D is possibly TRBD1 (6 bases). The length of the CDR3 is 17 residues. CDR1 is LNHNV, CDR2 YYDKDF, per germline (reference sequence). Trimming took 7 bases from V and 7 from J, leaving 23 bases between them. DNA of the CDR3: TGTGCCACCAACTCCCTGCTACAGGGTTCGGAGAATTCACCCCTCCACTTT. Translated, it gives CATNSLLQGSENSPLHF.

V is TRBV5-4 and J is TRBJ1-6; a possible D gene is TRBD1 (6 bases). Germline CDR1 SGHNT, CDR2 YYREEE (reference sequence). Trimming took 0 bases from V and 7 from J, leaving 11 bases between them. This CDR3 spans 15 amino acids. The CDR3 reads CASSLAQGGNSPLHF. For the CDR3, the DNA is TGTGCCAGCAGCTTGGCACAGGGTGGAAATTCACCCCTCCACTTT.

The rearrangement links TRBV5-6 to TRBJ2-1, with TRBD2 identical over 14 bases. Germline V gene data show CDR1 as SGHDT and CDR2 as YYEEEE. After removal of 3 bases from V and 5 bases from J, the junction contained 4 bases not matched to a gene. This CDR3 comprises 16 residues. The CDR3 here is CASSYPGLAGDNEQFF. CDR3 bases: TGTGCCAGCAGCTATCCGGGACTAGCGGGAGACAATGAGCAGTTCTTC.

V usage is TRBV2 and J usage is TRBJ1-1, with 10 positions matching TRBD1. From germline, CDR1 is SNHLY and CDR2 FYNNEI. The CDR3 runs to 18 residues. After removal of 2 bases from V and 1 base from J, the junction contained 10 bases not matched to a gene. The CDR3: CASSEPAGTGATNTEAFF. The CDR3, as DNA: TGTGCCAGCAGTGAACCAGCCGGGACAGGGGCGACGAACACTGAAGCTTTCTTT.

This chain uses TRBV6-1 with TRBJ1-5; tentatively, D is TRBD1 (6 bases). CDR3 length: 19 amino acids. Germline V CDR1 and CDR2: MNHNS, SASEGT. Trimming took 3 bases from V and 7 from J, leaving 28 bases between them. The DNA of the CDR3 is TGTGCCAGCAGTGATCCGTCCGACAGGTCTTCCATAGAGGGCCAGCCCCAGCATTTT. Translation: CASSDPSDRSSIEGQPQHF.